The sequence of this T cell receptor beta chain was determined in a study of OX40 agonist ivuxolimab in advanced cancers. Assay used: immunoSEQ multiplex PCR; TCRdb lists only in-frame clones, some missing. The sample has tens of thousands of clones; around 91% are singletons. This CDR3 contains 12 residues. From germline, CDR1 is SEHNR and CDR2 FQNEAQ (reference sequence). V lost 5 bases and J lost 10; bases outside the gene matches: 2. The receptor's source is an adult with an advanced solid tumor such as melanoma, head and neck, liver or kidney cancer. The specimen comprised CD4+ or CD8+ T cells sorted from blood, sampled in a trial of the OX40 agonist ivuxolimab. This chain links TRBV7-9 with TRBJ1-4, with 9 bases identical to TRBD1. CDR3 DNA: TGTGCCAGCAGCCAACAGGGGGCAAAACTGTTTTTT. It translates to CASSQQGAKLFF.